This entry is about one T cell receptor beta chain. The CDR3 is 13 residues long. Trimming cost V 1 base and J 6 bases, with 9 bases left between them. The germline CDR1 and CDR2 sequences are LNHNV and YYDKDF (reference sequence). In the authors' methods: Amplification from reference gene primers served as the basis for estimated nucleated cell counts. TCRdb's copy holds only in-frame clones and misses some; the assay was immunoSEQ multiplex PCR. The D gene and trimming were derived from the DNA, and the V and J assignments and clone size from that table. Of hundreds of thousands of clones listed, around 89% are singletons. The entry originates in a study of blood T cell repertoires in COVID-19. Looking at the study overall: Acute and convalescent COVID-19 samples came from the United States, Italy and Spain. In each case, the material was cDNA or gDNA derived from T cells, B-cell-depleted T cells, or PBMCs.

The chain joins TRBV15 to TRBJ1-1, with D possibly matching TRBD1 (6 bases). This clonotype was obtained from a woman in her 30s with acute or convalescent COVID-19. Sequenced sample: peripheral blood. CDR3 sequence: CATSRGTDPEAFF. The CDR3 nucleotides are TGTGCCACCAGCAGAGGGACAGACCCTGAAGCTTTCTTT.